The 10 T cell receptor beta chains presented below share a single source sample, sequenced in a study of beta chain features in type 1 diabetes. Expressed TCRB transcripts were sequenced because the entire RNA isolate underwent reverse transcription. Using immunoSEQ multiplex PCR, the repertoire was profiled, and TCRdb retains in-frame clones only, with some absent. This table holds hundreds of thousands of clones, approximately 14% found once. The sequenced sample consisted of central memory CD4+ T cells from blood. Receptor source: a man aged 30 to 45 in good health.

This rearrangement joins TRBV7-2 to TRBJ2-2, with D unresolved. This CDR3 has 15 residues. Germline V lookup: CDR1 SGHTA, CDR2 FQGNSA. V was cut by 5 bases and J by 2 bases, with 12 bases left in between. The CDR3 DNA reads TGTGCCAGCAGCCGGCCGCCCTTCAACACCGGGGAGCTGTTTTTT. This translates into CASSRPPFNTGELFF.

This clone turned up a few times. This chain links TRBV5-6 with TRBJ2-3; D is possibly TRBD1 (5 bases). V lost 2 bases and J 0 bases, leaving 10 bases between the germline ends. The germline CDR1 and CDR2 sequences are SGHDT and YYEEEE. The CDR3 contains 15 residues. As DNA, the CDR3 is TGTGCCAGCAGCTTTGGGGCTGGAAGCACAGATACGCAGTATTTT. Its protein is CASSFGAGSTDTQYF. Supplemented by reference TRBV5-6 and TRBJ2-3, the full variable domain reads DAGVTQSPTHLIKTRGQQVTLRCSPKSGHDTVSWYQQALGQGPQFIFQYYEEEERQRGNFPDRFSGHQFPNYSSELNVNALLLGDSALYLCASSFGAGSTDTQYFGPGTRLTVL.

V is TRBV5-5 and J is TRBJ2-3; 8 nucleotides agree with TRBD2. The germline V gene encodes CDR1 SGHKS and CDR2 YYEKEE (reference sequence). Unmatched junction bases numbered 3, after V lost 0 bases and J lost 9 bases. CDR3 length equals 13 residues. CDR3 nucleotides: TGTGCCAGCAGCTTGGAGGGACTAGGAACGCAGTATTTT. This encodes CASSLEGLGTQYF.

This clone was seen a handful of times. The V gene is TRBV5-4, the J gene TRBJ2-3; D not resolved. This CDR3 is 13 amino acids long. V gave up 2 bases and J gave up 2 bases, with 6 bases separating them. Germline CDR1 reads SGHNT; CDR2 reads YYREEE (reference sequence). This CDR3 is CASSFTDTDTQYF. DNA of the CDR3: TGTGCCAGCAGCTTCACGGACACAGATACGCAGTATTTT.

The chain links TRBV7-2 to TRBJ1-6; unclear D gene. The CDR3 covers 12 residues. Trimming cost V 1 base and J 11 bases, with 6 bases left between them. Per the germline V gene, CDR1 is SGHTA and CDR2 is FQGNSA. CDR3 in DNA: TGTGCCAGCAGCTTAGACAGACCACCCCTCCACTTT. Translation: CASSLDRPPLHF.

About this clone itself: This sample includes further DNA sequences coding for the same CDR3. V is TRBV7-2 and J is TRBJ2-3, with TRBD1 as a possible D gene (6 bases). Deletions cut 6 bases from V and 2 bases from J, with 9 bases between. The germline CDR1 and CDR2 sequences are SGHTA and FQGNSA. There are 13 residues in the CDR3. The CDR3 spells CASRGQITDTQYF. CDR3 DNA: TGTGCCAGCAGAGGACAGATCACAGATACGCAGTATTTT.

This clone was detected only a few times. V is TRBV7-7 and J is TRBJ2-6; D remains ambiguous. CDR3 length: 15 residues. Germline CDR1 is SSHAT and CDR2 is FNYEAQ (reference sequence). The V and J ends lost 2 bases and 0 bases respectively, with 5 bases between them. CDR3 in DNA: TGTGCCAGCAGCTTAAGCCTCTCTGGGGCCAACGTCCTGACTTTC. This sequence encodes CASSLSLSGANVLTF.

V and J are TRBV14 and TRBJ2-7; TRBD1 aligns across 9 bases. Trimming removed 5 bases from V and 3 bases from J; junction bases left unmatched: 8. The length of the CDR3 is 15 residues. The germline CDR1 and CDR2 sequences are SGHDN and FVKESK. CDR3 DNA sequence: TGTGCCAGCAGCGCCGTGGGGACAGGGTACTACGAGCAGTACTTC. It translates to CASSAVGTGYYEQYF.

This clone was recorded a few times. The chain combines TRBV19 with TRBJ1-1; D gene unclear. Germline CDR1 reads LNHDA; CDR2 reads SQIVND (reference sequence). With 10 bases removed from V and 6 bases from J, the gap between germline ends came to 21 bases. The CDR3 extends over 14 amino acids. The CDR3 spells CATRLLGDNAEAFF. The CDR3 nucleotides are TGTGCCACCAGGTTGCTAGGCGATAACGCTGAAGCTTTCTTT.

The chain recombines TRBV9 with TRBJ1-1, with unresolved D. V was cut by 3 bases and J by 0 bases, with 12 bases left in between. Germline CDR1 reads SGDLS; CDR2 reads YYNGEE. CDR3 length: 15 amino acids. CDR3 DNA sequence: TGTGCCAGCAGCGCGACCAAACGACTGAACACTGAAGCTTTCTTT. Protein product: CASSATKRLNTEAFF.